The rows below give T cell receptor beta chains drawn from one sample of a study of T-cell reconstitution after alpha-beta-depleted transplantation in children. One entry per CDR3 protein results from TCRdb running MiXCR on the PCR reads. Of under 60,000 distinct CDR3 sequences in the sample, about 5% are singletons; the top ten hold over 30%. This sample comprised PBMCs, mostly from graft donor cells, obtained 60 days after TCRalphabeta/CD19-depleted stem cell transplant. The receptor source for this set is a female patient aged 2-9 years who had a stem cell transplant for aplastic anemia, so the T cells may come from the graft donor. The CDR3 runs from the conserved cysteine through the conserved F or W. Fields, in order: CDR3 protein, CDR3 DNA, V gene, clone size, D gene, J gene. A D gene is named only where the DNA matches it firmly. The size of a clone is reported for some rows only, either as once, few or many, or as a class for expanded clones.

cdr3_aa: CAISEDQYEQYF
cdr3_nt: TGTGCCATCAGTGAGGACCAATACGAGCAGTACTTC
v_call: TRBV10-3
clone_size: many
d_call: -
j_call: TRBJ2-7

cdr3_aa: CASIPWSLGTEAFF
cdr3_nt: TGTGCCAGCATTCCGTGGTCCTTGGGCACTGAAGCTTTCTTT
v_call: TRBV27
clone_size: many
d_call: -
j_call: TRBJ1-1

cdr3_aa: CSVATGGAGGRHEKLFF
cdr3_nt: TGCAGCGTCGCAACAGGGGGCGCGGGAGGTCGGCATGAAAAACTGTTTTTT
v_call: TRBV29-1
clone_size: many
d_call: TRBD1
j_call: TRBJ1-4

cdr3_aa: CASSLGVMNTEAFF
cdr3_nt: TGTGCCAGCAGCTTAGGGGTGATGAACACTGAAGCTTTCTTT
v_call: TRBV7-2
clone_size: few
d_call: -
j_call: TRBJ1-1

cdr3_aa: CSARDIERQTDTQYF
cdr3_nt: TGCAGTGCTAGAGATATTGAGAGACAAACAGATACGCAGTATTTT
v_call: TRBV20-1
clone_size: many
d_call: -
j_call: TRBJ2-3

cdr3_aa: CASSGSATGELFF
cdr3_nt: TGTGCCAGCAGCGGCAGCGCTACCGGGGAGCTGTTTTTT
v_call: TRBV14
clone_size: medium-sized
d_call: -
j_call: TRBJ2-2

cdr3_aa: CSAPPGPHGRTQYF
cdr3_nt: TGCAGTGCGCCCCCGGGACCCCATGGGCGAACCCAGTACTTC
v_call: TRBV20-1
clone_size: many
d_call: -
j_call: TRBJ2-5

cdr3_aa: CASSVQGLSNQPQHF
cdr3_nt: TGTGCCAGCAGCGTCCAGGGGCTCAGCAATCAGCCCCAGCATTTT
v_call: TRBV9
clone_size: -
d_call: -
j_call: TRBJ1-5

cdr3_aa: CASSHTDTQYF
cdr3_nt: TGTGCCAGCAGCCACACAGATACGCAGTATTTT
v_call: TRBV3-1
clone_size: many
d_call: -
j_call: TRBJ2-3

cdr3_aa: CASSLAVLANTGELFF
cdr3_nt: TGTGCCAGCAGCTTGGCCGTACTCGCGAACACCGGGGAGCTGTTTTTT
v_call: TRBV5-5
clone_size: many
d_call: -
j_call: TRBJ2-2

cdr3_aa: CASSLTSGGARLYTQYF
cdr3_nt: TGCGCCAGCAGCTTGACTAGCGGGGGGGCCCGGCTCTATACGCAGTATTTT
v_call: TRBV5-1
clone_size: many
d_call: TRBD2
j_call: TRBJ2-3

cdr3_aa: CASSPGTSGMTQFF
cdr3_nt: TGTGCCAGCAGTCCCGGGACTAGCGGGATGACGCAGTTCTTC
v_call: TRBV12-3/TRBV12-4
clone_size: many
d_call: TRBD2
j_call: TRBJ2-1

cdr3_aa: CASRRPTGVVQETQYF
cdr3_nt: TGTGCCAGCAGACGCCCCACAGGGGTTGTTCAAGAGACCCAGTACTTC
v_call: TRBV28
clone_size: many
d_call: TRBD1
j_call: TRBJ2-5

cdr3_aa: CASSQYSTEAFF
cdr3_nt: TGTGCCAGCAGCCAATACAGCACTGAAGCTTTCTTT
v_call: TRBV3-1
clone_size: many
d_call: -
j_call: TRBJ1-1

cdr3_aa: CASSLAGLAGGQETQYF
cdr3_nt: TGTGCCAGCAGCTTAGCGGGACTAGCGGGGGGCCAAGAGACCCAGTACTTC
v_call: TRBV7-9
clone_size: -
d_call: TRBD2
j_call: TRBJ2-5

cdr3_aa: CASSWGTGYYEQFF
cdr3_nt: TGTGCCAGCAGCTGGGGGACAGGTTACTATGAGCAGTTCTTC
v_call: TRBV7-9
clone_size: many
d_call: TRBD1
j_call: TRBJ2-1

cdr3_aa: CAWIPGAGANVLTF
cdr3_nt: TGTGCCTGGATCCCAGGGGCCGGGGCCAACGTCCTGACTTTC
v_call: TRBV30
clone_size: few
d_call: -
j_call: TRBJ2-6

cdr3_aa: CASSLTSAGTPGGSAKNIQYF
cdr3_nt: TGTGCCAGCAGCTTAACTTCCGCCGGGACTCCAGGAGGGTCGGCCAAAAACATTCAGTACTTC
v_call: TRBV7-3
clone_size: many
d_call: -
j_call: TRBJ2-4

cdr3_aa: CASTSTRTQETQYF
cdr3_nt: TGTGCCAGTACCTCAACTAGGACCCAAGAGACCCAGTACTTC
v_call: TRBV19
clone_size: many
d_call: -
j_call: TRBJ2-5

cdr3_aa: CASSVNRGTGRPNTEAFF
cdr3_nt: TGTGCCAGCAGTGTCAACCGTGGGACAGGGCGACCGAACACTGAAGCTTTCTTT
v_call: TRBV28
clone_size: few
d_call: TRBD1
j_call: TRBJ1-1

cdr3_aa: CSVVSGSSYEQYF
cdr3_nt: TGCAGCGTTGTAAGCGGAAGCTCCTACGAGCAGTACTTC
v_call: TRBV29-1
clone_size: many
d_call: -
j_call: TRBJ2-7

cdr3_aa: CASSLWLAGGQSSYEQYF
cdr3_nt: TGTGCCAGCAGCTTATGGCTAGCGGGGGGTCAGAGCTCCTACGAGCAGTACTTC
v_call: TRBV7-2
clone_size: many
d_call: TRBD2
j_call: TRBJ2-7

cdr3_aa: CATTQGFETSGAQETQYF
cdr3_nt: TGTGCCACTACTCAGGGTTTCGAGACTAGCGGGGCGCAAGAGACCCAGTACTTC
v_call: TRBV6-2/TRBV6-3
clone_size: many
d_call: TRBD2
j_call: TRBJ2-5

cdr3_aa: CASSGGLAGGTDTQYF
cdr3_nt: TGCGCCAGCAGCGGGGGACTAGCGGGGGGAACAGATACGCAGTATTTT
v_call: TRBV5-1
clone_size: many
d_call: TRBD2
j_call: TRBJ2-3

cdr3_aa: CSARTIPRDGVYEQYF
cdr3_nt: TGCAGTGCTAGAACAATCCCCCGGGACGGGGTCTACGAGCAGTACTTC
v_call: TRBV20-1
clone_size: many
d_call: -
j_call: TRBJ2-7

cdr3_aa: CSARVAAHHTDTQYF
cdr3_nt: TGCAGTGCTAGAGTAGCGGCCCACCACACAGATACGCAGTATTTT
v_call: TRBV20-1
clone_size: many
d_call: -
j_call: TRBJ2-3

cdr3_aa: CASSYNRDTGELFF
cdr3_nt: TGTGCCAGCAGCTACAACAGGGACACCGGGGAGCTGTTTTTT
v_call: TRBV7-3
clone_size: few
d_call: -
j_call: TRBJ2-2

cdr3_aa: CASSLEVRLTGEQFF
cdr3_nt: TGTGCCAGCAGCTTAGAAGTCCGGCTCACAGGTGAGCAGTTCTTC
v_call: TRBV7-6
clone_size: many
d_call: -
j_call: TRBJ2-1

cdr3_aa: CSAPGSPMGTEAFF
cdr3_nt: TGCAGCGCCCCCGGGTCCCCCATGGGGACTGAAGCTTTCTTT
v_call: TRBV29-1
clone_size: many
d_call: -
j_call: TRBJ1-1

cdr3_aa: CASSLTDGTEAFF
cdr3_nt: TGTGCCAGCAGCTTGACGGATGGCACTGAAGCTTTCTTT
v_call: TRBV11-2
clone_size: many
d_call: -
j_call: TRBJ1-1

cdr3_aa: CSASQGNTEAFF
cdr3_nt: TGCAGTGCTAGCCAGGGGAACACTGAAGCTTTCTTT
v_call: TRBV20-1
clone_size: many
d_call: -
j_call: TRBJ1-1

cdr3_aa: CSARVGLGLTEAFF
cdr3_nt: TGCAGTGCTAGAGTGGGCTTGGGGCTCACTGAAGCTTTCTTT
v_call: TRBV20-1
clone_size: many
d_call: -
j_call: TRBJ1-1

cdr3_aa: CSAREQEGSNQPQHF
cdr3_nt: TGCAGTGCTAGAGAACAGGAGGGCAGCAATCAGCCCCAGCATTTT
v_call: TRBV20-1
clone_size: many
d_call: -
j_call: TRBJ1-5

cdr3_aa: CASSQVLAGGEETQYF
cdr3_nt: TGTGCCAGCAGCCAAGTTCTAGCGGGGGGGGAAGAGACCCAGTACTTC
v_call: TRBV4-2
clone_size: many
d_call: TRBD2
j_call: TRBJ2-5

cdr3_aa: CSARGDRGQPQHF
cdr3_nt: TGCAGTGCTAGGGGGGACAGGGGCCAGCCCCAGCATTTT
v_call: TRBV20-1
clone_size: many
d_call: TRBD1
j_call: TRBJ1-5

cdr3_aa: CASSPRTGPYEQYF
cdr3_nt: TGTGCCAGCAGCCCTCGGACAGGCCCCTACGAGCAGTACTTC
v_call: TRBV16
clone_size: many
d_call: TRBD1
j_call: TRBJ2-7

cdr3_aa: CAIPRGHPRRNGNQPQHF
cdr3_nt: TGTGCCATCCCAAGGGGACACCCCCGAAGGAATGGCAATCAGCCCCAGCATTTT
v_call: TRBV6-1
clone_size: -
d_call: -
j_call: TRBJ1-5

cdr3_aa: CASSYRDRGSYEQYF
cdr3_nt: TGTGCCAGCAGTTATAGGGACAGGGGATCCTACGAGCAGTACTTC
v_call: TRBV6-5
clone_size: -
d_call: TRBD1
j_call: TRBJ2-7

cdr3_aa: CAIESRLEAFF
cdr3_nt: TGCGCCATTGAGTCGCGGCTCGAAGCTTTCTTT
v_call: TRBV5-1
clone_size: many
d_call: -
j_call: TRBJ1-1

cdr3_aa: CASSQQGGETQYF
cdr3_nt: TGTGCCAGCAGCCAACAGGGGGGAGAGACCCAGTACTTC
v_call: TRBV5-5
clone_size: many
d_call: TRBD1
j_call: TRBJ2-5

cdr3_aa: CATSDPQVLETQYF
cdr3_nt: TGTGCCACCAGTGATCCACAGGTTTTGGAGACCCAGTACTTC
v_call: TRBV24-1
clone_size: many
d_call: -
j_call: TRBJ2-5

cdr3_aa: CASSLGTLIGETQYF
cdr3_nt: TGTGCCAGCAGCTTGGGGACTTTAATTGGGGAGACCCAGTACTTC
v_call: TRBV5-6
clone_size: many
d_call: -
j_call: TRBJ2-5

cdr3_aa: CSAQIYGYTF
cdr3_nt: TGCAGTGCGCAGATCTATGGCTACACCTTC
v_call: TRBV20-1
clone_size: many
d_call: -
j_call: TRBJ1-2

cdr3_aa: CASRLYGKNTEAFF
cdr3_nt: TGTGCCAGCAGGCTGTATGGGAAGAACACTGAAGCTTTCTTT
v_call: TRBV28
clone_size: -
d_call: -
j_call: TRBJ1-1

cdr3_aa: CASSLIKSIGRPRSEQYF
cdr3_nt: TGTGCCAGCAGCCTCATCAAGAGTATAGGACGACCTCGGAGCGAGCAGTACTTC
v_call: TRBV11-2
clone_size: many
d_call: -
j_call: TRBJ2-7

cdr3_aa: CASSPGQGDYNEQFF
cdr3_nt: TGTGCCAGCAGCCCCGGACAGGGGGATTACAATGAGCAGTTCTTC
v_call: TRBV9
clone_size: many
d_call: TRBD1
j_call: TRBJ2-1

cdr3_aa: CASSLGLAGATTTDTQYF
cdr3_nt: TGTGCCAGCAGCCTGGGACTAGCGGGGGCCACGACCACAGATACGCAGTATTTT
v_call: TRBV28
clone_size: many
d_call: TRBD2
j_call: TRBJ2-3

cdr3_aa: CASSHRTSNEKLFF
cdr3_nt: TGTGCCAGCAGTCACAGGACCTCTAATGAAAAACTGTTTTTT
v_call: TRBV2
clone_size: many
d_call: -
j_call: TRBJ1-4

cdr3_aa: CATSGQRGGGDTQYF
cdr3_nt: TGTGCCACCAGTGGCCAGCGGGGGGGCGGGGATACGCAGTATTTT
v_call: TRBV24-1
clone_size: many
d_call: TRBD2
j_call: TRBJ2-3

cdr3_aa: CSASGLLEGVTQYF
cdr3_nt: TGCAGTGCTTCCGGACTTCTGGAGGGCGTTACGCAGTATTTT
v_call: TRBV20-1
clone_size: many
d_call: -
j_call: TRBJ2-3